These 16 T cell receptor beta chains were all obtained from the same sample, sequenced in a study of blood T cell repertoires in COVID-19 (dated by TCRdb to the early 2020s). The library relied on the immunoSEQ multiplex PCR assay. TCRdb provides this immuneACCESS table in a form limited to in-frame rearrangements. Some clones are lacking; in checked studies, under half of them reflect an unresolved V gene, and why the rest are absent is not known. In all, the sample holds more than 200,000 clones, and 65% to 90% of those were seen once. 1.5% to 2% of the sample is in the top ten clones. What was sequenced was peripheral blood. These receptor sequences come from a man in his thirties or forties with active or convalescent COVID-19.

CDR3 region: CASSLGLSTGELFF. The DNA of the CDR3 is TGTGCCAGCAGTCTAGGACTCTCAACCGGGGAGCTGTTTTTT. The chain uses TRBV7-3 and TRBJ2-2, with D possibly being TRBD2 (5 bases). The CDR3 consists of 14 residues. The germline V and J ends were trimmed by 6 bases and 5 bases, with 13 bases remaining between them. Germline V lookup: CDR1 SGHTA, CDR2 FQGTGA. The full variable domain, with the rest looked up from reference TRBV7-3 and TRBJ2-2, is GAGVSQTPSNKVTEKGKYVELRCDPISGHTALYWYRQSLGQGPEFLIYFQGTGAADDSGLPNDRFFAVRPEGSVSTLKIQRTERGDSAVYLCASSLGLSTGELFFGEGSRLTVL.

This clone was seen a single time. CDR3 DNA: TGCGCCAGCAGCCACCCCGGACAGGATGGCTACACCTTC. It translates to CASSHPGQDGYTF. This chain links TRBV4-1 with TRBJ1-2; TRBD1 agrees at 7 bases. CDR3 size: 13 residues. V lost 3 bases and J lost 6; bases outside the gene matches: 4. CDR1 is MGHRA and CDR2 is YSYEKL in the germline V gene.

The CDR3 nucleotides are TGCGCCAGCAGCCAAGCCCCGGGGGGTCAAGAGACCCAGTACTTC. Protein: CASSQAPGGQETQYF. The chain employs TRBV4-1 and TRBJ2-5, with 7 nucleotides matching TRBD2. Germline CDR1 is MGHRA and CDR2 is YSYEKL. V shed 1 base, J shed 2 bases, and the junction held 4 bases outside the gene matches. CDR3 size: 15 residues.

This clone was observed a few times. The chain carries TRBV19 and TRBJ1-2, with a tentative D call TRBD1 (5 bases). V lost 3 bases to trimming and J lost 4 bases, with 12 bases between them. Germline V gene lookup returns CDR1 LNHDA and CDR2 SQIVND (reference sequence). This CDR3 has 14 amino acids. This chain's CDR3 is CASSIAPDSYGYTF. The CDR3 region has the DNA TGTGCCAGTAGTATTGCACCCGACAGCTATGGCTACACCTTC.

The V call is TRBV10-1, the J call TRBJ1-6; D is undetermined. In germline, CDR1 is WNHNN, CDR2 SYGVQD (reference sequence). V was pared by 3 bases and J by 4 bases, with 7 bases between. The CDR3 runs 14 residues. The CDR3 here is CASSEQPYNSPLHF. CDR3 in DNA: TGCGCCAGCAGTGAACAGCCATATAATTCACCCCTCCACTTT.

The CDR3 loop is CASSQDRGTEAFF. As DNA, the CDR3 is TGCGCCAGCAGCCAAGATCGGGGGACTGAAGCTTTCTTT. The genes are TRBV4-3 and TRBJ1-1; D may be TRBD1 (5 bases). The germline V gene has CDR1 LGHNA and CDR2 YSLEER. The CDR3 is 13 amino acids. V was shortened by 0 bases and J by 5 bases, with 7 bases between the two germline ends.

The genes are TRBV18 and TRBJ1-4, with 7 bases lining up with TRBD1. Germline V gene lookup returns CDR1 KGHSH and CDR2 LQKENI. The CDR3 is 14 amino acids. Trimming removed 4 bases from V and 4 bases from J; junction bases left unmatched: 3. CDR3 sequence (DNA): TGTGCCAGCTCACTACAGGGGATTAATGAAAAACTGTTTTTT. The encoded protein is CASSLQGINEKLFF.

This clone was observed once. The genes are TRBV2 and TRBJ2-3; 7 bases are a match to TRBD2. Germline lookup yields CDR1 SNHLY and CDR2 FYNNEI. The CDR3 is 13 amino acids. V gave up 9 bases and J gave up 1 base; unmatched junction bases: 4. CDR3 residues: CASMAGGTDTQYF. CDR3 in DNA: TGTGCCAGTATGGCGGGGGGCACAGATACGCAGTATTTT.

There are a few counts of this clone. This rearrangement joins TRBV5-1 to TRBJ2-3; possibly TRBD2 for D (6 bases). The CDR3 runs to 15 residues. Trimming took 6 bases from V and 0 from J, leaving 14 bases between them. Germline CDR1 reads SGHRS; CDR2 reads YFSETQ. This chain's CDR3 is CASTKSGTSTDTQYF. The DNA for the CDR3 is TGCGCCAGCACAAAATCCGGGACTAGCACAGATACGCAGTATTTT.

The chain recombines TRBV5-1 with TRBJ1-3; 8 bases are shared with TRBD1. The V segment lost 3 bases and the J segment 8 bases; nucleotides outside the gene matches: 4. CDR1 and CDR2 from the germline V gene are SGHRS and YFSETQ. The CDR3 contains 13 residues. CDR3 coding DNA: TGCGCCAGCAGCTCTGACAGGGGAGACACCATATATTTT. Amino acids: CASSSDRGDTIYF.

The CDR3 DNA reads as TGTGCCAGCAGCGTATCGCTAGGGGGCATGACAGATACGCAGTATTTT. Protein: CASSVSLGGMTDTQYF. The chain recombines TRBV9 with TRBJ2-3, with 7 bases matching TRBD1. In germline, CDR1 is SGDLS, CDR2 YYNGEE. This CDR3 is 16 amino acids long. The ends lost 1 base at V and 3 bases at J; junction bases unmatched: 8.

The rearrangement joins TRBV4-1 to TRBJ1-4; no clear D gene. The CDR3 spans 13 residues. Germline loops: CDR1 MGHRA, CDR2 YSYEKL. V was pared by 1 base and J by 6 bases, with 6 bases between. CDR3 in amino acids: CASSQGLDEKLFF. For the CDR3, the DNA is TGCGCCAGCAGCCAAGGACTGGATGAAAAACTGTTTTTT.

The CDR3 DNA follows: TGTGCCACCAGCAGAGTTTCAGGGGTTAACTATGGCTACACCTTC. It translates to CATSRVSGVNYGYTF. The V call is TRBV15, the J call TRBJ1-2, with D tentatively TRBD1 (6 bases). Germline CDR1 and CDR2: LNHNV and YYDKDF (reference sequence). V was trimmed by 1 base and J by 1 base, leaving 10 bases between them. The CDR3 has 15 residues.

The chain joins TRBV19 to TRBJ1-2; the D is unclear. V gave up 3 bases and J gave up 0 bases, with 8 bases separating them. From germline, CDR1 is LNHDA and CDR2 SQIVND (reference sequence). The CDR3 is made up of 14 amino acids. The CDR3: CASSILLTNYGYTF. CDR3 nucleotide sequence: TGTGCCAGTAGTATCTTACTAACTAACTATGGCTACACCTTC.

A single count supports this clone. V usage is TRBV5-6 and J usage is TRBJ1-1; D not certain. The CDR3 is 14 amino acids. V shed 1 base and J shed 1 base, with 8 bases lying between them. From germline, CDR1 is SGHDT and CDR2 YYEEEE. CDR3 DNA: TGTGCCAGCAGCTTGACACCCCGGAACACTGAAGCTTTCTTT. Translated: CASSLTPRNTEAFF.

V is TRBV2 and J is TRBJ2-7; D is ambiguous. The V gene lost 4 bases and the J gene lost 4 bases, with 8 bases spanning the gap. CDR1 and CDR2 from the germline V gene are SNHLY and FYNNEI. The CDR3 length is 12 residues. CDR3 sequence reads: CASSVTEYEQYF. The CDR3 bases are TGTGCCAGCAGTGTAACAGAGTACGAGCAGTACTTC.